This T cell receptor (beta chain) was found in a study of technical replicates of blood from four donors. Libraries were prepared by immunoSEQ multiplex PCR; TCRdb keeps only in-frame clonotypes and omits some of them. The table has some 87,000 clones, about 92% seen once; the top ten hold roughly 0.37%. This clone was found once. The receptor comes from a human donor in good health. The specimen sequenced was T cells isolated from PBMCs.

The CDR3 DNA reads as TGTGCCAGCAGCTTGGGCACTACCACCGGGGAGCTGTTTTTT. Protein: CASSLGTTTGELFF. The genes are TRBV5-4 and TRBJ2-2; D ambiguous. This CDR3 region has 14 residues. Between the trimmed V and J ends, which lost 0 bases and 4 bases, there was a span of 7 bases. Germline CDR1 and CDR2: SGHNT and YYREEE (reference sequence).